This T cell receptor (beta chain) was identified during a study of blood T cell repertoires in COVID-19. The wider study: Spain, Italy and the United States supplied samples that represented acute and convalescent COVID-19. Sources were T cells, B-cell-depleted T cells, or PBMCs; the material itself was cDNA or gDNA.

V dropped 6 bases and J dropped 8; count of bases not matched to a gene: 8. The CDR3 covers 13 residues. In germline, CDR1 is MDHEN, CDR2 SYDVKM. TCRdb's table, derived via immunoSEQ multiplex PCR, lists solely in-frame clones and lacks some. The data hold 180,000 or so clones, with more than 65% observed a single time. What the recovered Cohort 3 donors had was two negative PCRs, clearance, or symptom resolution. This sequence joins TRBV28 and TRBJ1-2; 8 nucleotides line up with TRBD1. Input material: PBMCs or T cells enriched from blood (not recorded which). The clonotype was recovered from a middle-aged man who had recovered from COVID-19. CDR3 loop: CASRSQGGRGYTF. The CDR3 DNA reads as TGTGCCAGCAGGTCACAGGGGGGTCGCGGCTACACCTTC.